This TCR beta chain is from a study of graft-versus-host responses after intestinal transplantation. Study information: The study gave all recipients anti-thymocyte globulin induction, then tacrolimus and steroids for 2 to 3 years.

Method: immunoSEQ multiplex PCR; TCRdb's copy keeps in-frame clones and lacks some. The profile shows about 130,000 clones, 90% to 95% of them singletons. Looked up from germline, CDR1 is SGHTA and CDR2 is FQGNSA. CDR3 length equals 13 residues. With 5 bases removed from V and 4 bases from J, the gap between germline ends came to 8 bases. Study-wide results and caveats: Graft-donor T cell macrochimerism coincided with high graft-versus-host to host-versus-graft clonal ratios in allografts. GvH clone levels peaked in circulation, and this peak was associated with early post-transplant HvG declines.

With respect to this clone: Its antigen is undetermined.

The clonotype was recovered from a human donor who received an intestinal transplant. This chain links TRBV7-2 with TRBJ2-2; no clear D gene. The specimen comprised unstimulated CD4+ T cells sorted from spleen or lymph node cells, sampled before intestinal transplant. The CDR3 nucleotides are TGTGCCAGCAGCGCCCATTCCACCGGGGAGCTGTTTTTT. This codes for CASSAHSTGELFF.